The rows below give T cell receptor beta chains drawn from one sample of a study of blood T cell repertoires in COVID-19. Only in-frame clones appear in the TCRdb table, and some are missing; sequencing was by immunoSEQ multiplex PCR. The repertoire consists of about 240,000 clones, with approximately 82% occurring once and the leading ten covering 3% to 4%. The sample comprised peripheral blood. These receptors originate from a woman aged 18-29 years with acute or convalescent COVID-19. Both conserved end residues are part of each CDR3. A D gene is named only where the DNA matches it firmly. Size is omitted from some rows. Given values are once, few, many or a class for expanded clones.

v_call,d_call,j_call,clone_size,cdr3_nt,cdr3_aa
TRBV29-1,-,TRBJ1-5,-,TGCAGCGTTGGACATAGCAATCAGCCCCAGCATTTT,CSVGHSNQPQHF
TRBV18,-,TRBJ2-3,once,TGTGCCAGCTCACCATTGCCTGCGGGAAAGGCGACAGATACGCAGTATTTT,CASSPLPAGKATDTQYF
TRBV11-1,-,TRBJ2-7,-,TGTGCCAGCAGCTTTACCACACCCTACGAGCAGTACTTC,CASSFTTPYEQYF
TRBV5-8,-,TRBJ2-2,-,TGTGCCAGCAGAAAAAGGGGCCTGAACACCGGGGAGCTGTTTTTT,CASRKRGLNTGELFF
TRBV7-2,-,TRBJ1-5,-,TGTGCCAGCAGTCTCAATCCGGGGCCCCAGCATTTT,CASSLNPGPQHF
TRBV9,TRBD2,TRBJ2-1,-,TGTGCCAGCAGCCCTAGTGGGACTAGCGTCTTGCATGAGCAGTTCTTC,CASSPSGTSVLHEQFF
TRBV29-1,-,TRBJ1-2,once,TGCAGCGTTGTTGGTACAGCGGATAACTATGGCTACACCTTC,CSVVGTADNYGYTF
TRBV6-2/TRBV6-3,TRBD2,TRBJ2-1,-,TGTGCCAGCAGTTACCAGTTCCTGACTAGCGGGACTGACAATGAGCAGTTCTTC,CASSYQFLTSGTDNEQFF
TRBV6-5,TRBD1,TRBJ1-2,-,TGTGCCAGCAGTTACTCAGGGGGCACTTATGGCTACACCTTC,CASSYSGGTYGYTF
TRBV3-1/TRBV3-2,TRBD1,TRBJ1-2,-,TGTGCCAGCAGCCAAGATCGTTGGGAAGACAGGGGCTATGGCTACACCTTC,CASSQDRWEDRGYGYTF
TRBV4-1,TRBD1,TRBJ1-5,-,TGCGCCAGCAGCCAAGACCCTCTCGGGACAGGGGAGTATCAGCCCCAGCATTTT,CASSQDPLGTGEYQPQHF
TRBV3-1/TRBV3-2,-,TRBJ2-7,-,TGTGCCAGCAGCCAAGCCGGGACTCAAGAGCAGTACTTC,CASSQAGTQEQYF
TRBV9,-,TRBJ2-2,-,TGTGCCAGCAGCGCAGAATGGGACTCGGAGAACACCGGGGAGCTGTTTTTT,CASSAEWDSENTGELFF
TRBV5-1,-,TRBJ1-3,once,TGCGCCAGCAGCTTGGTACGGCAGGGGATCGCTGGAAACACCATATATTTT,CASSLVRQGIAGNTIYF
TRBV3-1/TRBV3-2,TRBD2,TRBJ2-4,-,TGTGCCAGCAGCCAAGACCTCCTAGCGGGAGGGCAGGGAAACATTCAGTACTTC,CASSQDLLAGGQGNIQYF
TRBV10-3,TRBD1,TRBJ2-3,many,TGTGCCATCAACCCGGCAGGGGGAAGCACAGATACGCAGTATTTT,CAINPAGGSTDTQYF
TRBV3-1/TRBV3-2,TRBD2,TRBJ2-3,-,TGTGCCAGCGAACGGAGGACTAGCGCAAACCTCGCCACAGATACGCAGTATTTT,CASERRTSANLATDTQYF
TRBV28,-,TRBJ1-4,-,TGTGCGGGGGGACGTTTCGAAAAACTGTTTTTT,CAGGRFEKLFF
TRBV5-1,TRBD1,TRBJ1-2,-,TGCGCCAGCAGCCCGGGACAGATATATGGCTACACCTTC,CASSPGQIYGYTF
TRBV7-2,-,TRBJ1-2,-,TGTGCCAGCAGCTTATTGCTGGGCGGGTATGGCTACACCTTC,CASSLLLGGYGYTF
TRBV29-1,-,TRBJ2-3,-,TGCAGCGTTGAGTATGTGGAGGGGGCGGAGGGCACAGATACGCAGTATTTT,CSVEYVEGAEGTDTQYF
TRBV10-3,-,TRBJ1-5,-,TGTGCCATCAGTGAGTCCGAGGGTGTCGTAGGCAATCAGCCCCAGCATTTT,CAISESEGVVGNQPQHF
TRBV5-1,TRBD1,TRBJ1-2,-,TGCGCCAGCAGCGGACAGGCTTCTTATGGCTACACCTTC,CASSGQASYGYTF
TRBV28,TRBD1,TRBJ2-6,-,TGTGCCAGCAGTCCGACAGGGTCTGGGGCCAACGTCCTGACTTTC,CASSPTGSGANVLTF
TRBV18,TRBD1,TRBJ2-5,-,TGTGCCAGCTCACGGACAGGGGGCCAAGAGACCCAGTACTTC,CASSRTGGQETQYF
TRBV3-1/TRBV3-2,-,TRBJ1-5,-,TGTGCCAGCAGCCTCGGGGGGGAGGGACAGCCCCAGCATTTT,CASSLGGEGQPQHF
TRBV18,-,TRBJ1-2,-,TGTGCCAGCTCACCAACAGACAGCTATGGCTACACCTTC,CASSPTDSYGYTF
TRBV21-1,-,TRBJ2-1,-,TGTGCCAGCAGCGGAAACGTGGGTAGCGGGAGGACCAATGAGCAGTTCTTC,CASSGNVGSGRTNEQFF
TRBV7-2,-,TRBJ1-3,once,TGTGCCAGCAGCTTGGTACAGGGCGGAAACACCATATATTTT,CASSLVQGGNTIYF
TRBV7-9,-,TRBJ2-2,-,TGTGCCAGCAGCTCGATCTGGGGCTCCCCGGGCACCGGGGAGCTGTTTTTT,CASSSIWGSPGTGELFF
TRBV27,TRBD2,TRBJ2-3,-,TGTGCCAGCAGTTCCCGGACTAGCAGGGCAGATACGCAGTATTTT,CASSSRTSRADTQYF
TRBV11-3,TRBD2,TRBJ2-2,-,TGTGCCAGCAGCTGGGGTCTAGCGGGAAGCACCGGGGAGCTGTTTTTT,CASSWGLAGSTGELFF
TRBV4-1,TRBD2,TRBJ2-5,-,TGCGCCAGCAGCCAAGATATGAGCGGGAGTAAGACCCAGTACTTC,CASSQDMSGSKTQYF